Listed here are 8 T cell receptor beta chains from one sample, sequenced in a study of regulatory T cells in long-lasting Graves disease (dated by TCRdb to about 2021). Libraries were prepared through multiplex PCR. The data were produced on an Illumina HiSeq 4000. To build TCR beta libraries, CDR3 regions were amplified by Arm-PCR using iRepertoire HTBI primers. Clones were called with MiXCR by TCRdb after fastp trimmed the public reads at Q25, and only in-frame beta chains were retained. Entries that share a CDR3 protein sequence are merged under the most common genes and DNA. The sample data list more than 650,000 distinct CDR3 sequences, and about 32% of these were observed just once. The ten most abundant clones make up roughly 46% of the sample. Per the publication, the time point label means: persistent/refractory GD, antithyroid drugs over 5 years with positive TRAb. For both TCR sequencing and RNA sequencing, RNA was extracted from PBMCs using TRIzol.

The source material was peripheral blood mononuclear cells (PBMCs), sampled when the disease was refractory, from a patient treated with antithyroid drugs. The receptors stem from a female donor with Graves disease.

This chain links TRBV27 with TRBJ1-2, with unresolved D. Germline lookup yields CDR1 MNHEY and CDR2 SMNVEV (reference sequence). The V end lost 5 bases, the J end lost 4 bases, and 14 bases lay between the germline ends. This CDR3 has 14 amino acids. The CDR3 DNA sequence: TGTGCCAGCAGTAGCAGCGGTTTCATCTATGGCTACACCTTC. Its protein is CASSSSGFIYGYTF.

This clonotype was observed many times. This chain links TRBV19 with TRBJ2-5; D gene uncertain. The CDR3 loop spans 14 amino acids. Germline V lookup: CDR1 LNHDA, CDR2 SQIVND (reference sequence). V was clipped by 5 bases and J by 5 bases, with 15 bases between them. The CDR3 reads CASSGYTPRETQYF. CDR3 nucleotide sequence: TGTGCCAGTAGTGGGTACACGCCCCGTGAGACCCAGTACTTC.

At least ten counts were recorded for this clonotype. The chain joins TRBV12-3 or TRBV12-4 to TRBJ1-5; possible D gene TRBD1, 5 bases. This CDR3 has 13 residues. Trimming removed 3 bases from V and 4 bases from J, with 7 bases in between. The CDR3 loop reads CASSLGTNQPQHF. The CDR3 nucleotides are TGTGCCAGCAGTTTGGGGACTAATCAGCCCCAGCATTTT.

The V and J genes are TRBV6-2 or TRBV6-3 and TRBJ2-6; no definite D call. V lost 5 bases, J lost 4 bases, and 18 bases lay in between. The CDR3 is made up of 17 amino acids. Germline-derived CDR1 and CDR2 are MNHEY and SVGEGT. The CDR3 DNA follows: TGTGCCAGCAGTGGATGGGCAGCCCCTGGGGGGGCCAACGTCCTGACTTTC. It yields the protein CASSGWAAPGGANVLTF.

This clonotype was seen a handful of times. CDR3: CASSELGRTRLSNQPQHF. Here the CDR3 DNA reads TGTGCCAGCAGTGAATTGGGACGGACCCGGTTGAGCAATCAGCCCCAGCATTTT. This chain links TRBV27 with TRBJ1-5, with D possibly TRBD1 on 5 matching bases. CDR3 length: 18 amino acids. Germline V CDR1 and CDR2: MNHEY, SMNVEV (reference sequence). The germline V and J ends were trimmed by 5 bases and 1 base, with 21 bases remaining between them.

This clonotype was detected ten times or more. The CDR3 bases are TGTGCCAGCAGCCGGGACTCCCCATTGCCTTACTACGAGCAGTACTTC. It yields the protein CASSRDSPLPYYEQYF. The chain employs TRBV25-1 and TRBJ2-7; maybe TRBD2 (6 bases). Trimming took 6 bases from V and 3 from J, leaving 21 bases between them. The CDR3 extends over 16 amino acids. CDR1 and CDR2 (germline): MGHDK, SYGVNS.

The chain couples TRBV20-1 to TRBJ2-7; D tentatively fits TRBD1 or TRBD2 (7 bases each). Germline assignment: CDR1 DFQATT and CDR2 SNEGSKA (reference sequence). The CDR3 loop spans 13 amino acids. With 6 bases removed from V and 3 bases from J, the gap between germline ends came to 15 bases. The CDR3 sequence is CSATDREGYEQYF. CDR3 in DNA: TGCAGTGCAACTGACAGGGAGGGCTACGAGCAGTACTTC.

This clonotype was recorded at least ten times. J is TRBJ1-1 and V is TRBV28; D may be TRBD1 (6 bases). The CDR3 spans 16 residues. Trimming stripped 5 bases from V and 2 bases from J, with 18 bases between. The germline V gene encodes CDR1 MDHEN and CDR2 SYDVKM. CDR3 nucleotides: TGTGCCAGCAGTAGCCCCCGGGGGCAGACAAACACTGAAGCTTTCTTT. This translates into CASSSPRGQTNTEAFF.